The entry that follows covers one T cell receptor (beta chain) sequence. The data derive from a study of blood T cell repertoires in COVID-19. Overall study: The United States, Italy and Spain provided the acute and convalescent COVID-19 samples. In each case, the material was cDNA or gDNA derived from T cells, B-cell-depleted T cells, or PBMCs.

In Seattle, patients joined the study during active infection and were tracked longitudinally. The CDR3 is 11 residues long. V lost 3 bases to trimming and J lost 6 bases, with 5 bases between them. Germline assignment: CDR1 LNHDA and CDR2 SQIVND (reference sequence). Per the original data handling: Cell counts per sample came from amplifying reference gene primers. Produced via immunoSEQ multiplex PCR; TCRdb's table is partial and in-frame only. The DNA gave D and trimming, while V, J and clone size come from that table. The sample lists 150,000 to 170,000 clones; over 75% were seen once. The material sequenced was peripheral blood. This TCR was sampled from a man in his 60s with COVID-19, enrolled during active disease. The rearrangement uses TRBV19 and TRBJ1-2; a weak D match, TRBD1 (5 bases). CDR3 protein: CASSMTDGYTF. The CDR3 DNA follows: TGTGCCAGTAGTATGACAGATGGCTACACCTTC.